The next 32 T cell receptor beta chains were all read from a single sample in a study of cytomegalovirus exposure and HLA in healthy donors. 13 Jbeta primers and 60 Vbeta primers were used for the PCR. Generated by immunoSEQ multiplex PCR, the TCRdb table keeps only in-frame clones and is missing some. The sample includes approximately 140,000 clones, 50% to 75% of them seen just once. Sequences were obtained from PBMCs. The receptors here all came from a woman in her sixties in good health and CMV-seropositive.

The rearrangement uses TRBV30 and TRBJ1-1; D not resolved. V shed 1 base and J shed 0 bases, with 6 bases lying between them. CDR3 length equals 13 residues. CDR1 and CDR2 from the germline V gene are GTSNPN and SVGIG (reference sequence). CDR3 in amino acids: CAWSETLNTEAFF. The CDR3 nucleotides read TGTGCCTGGAGTGAGACACTGAACACTGAAGCTTTCTTT.

V gene TRBV9 combines with J gene TRBJ2-3; 8 bases align to TRBD1. Germline trimming cut 4 bases from V and 4 bases from J; bases unmatched to any gene: 8. The V gene's germline CDR1 is SGDLS and CDR2 YYNGEE. The CDR3 contains 15 residues. The CDR3 is CASSPRQGNADTQYF. The CDR3 nucleotides are TGTGCCAGCAGCCCCCGACAGGGGAACGCAGATACGCAGTATTTT.

V and J are TRBV6-6 and TRBJ2-1; 11 positions agree with TRBD1. CDR3 length equals 16 residues. CDR1 is MNHNY, CDR2 SVGAGI, per germline (reference sequence). With 2 bases clipped from V and 6 bases from J, the junction kept 6 bases outside the gene matches. The CDR3 protein is CASSYRTGGAGNEQFF. The DNA of the CDR3 is TGTGCCAGCAGTTACCGGACAGGGGGCGCCGGCAATGAGCAGTTCTTC.

This sequence joins TRBV6-6 and TRBJ1-2; TRBD1 aligns across 9 bases. J lost 2 bases, V lost 5 bases, and 6 bases had no gene match. CDR3 length: 15 residues. The germline V gene encodes CDR1 MNHNY and CDR2 SVGAGI (reference sequence). The CDR3 coding sequence is TGTGCCAGCAGTCCGGGGACAGGGATAAACTATGGCTACACCTTC. Translating it yields CASSPGTGINYGYTF.

The rearrangement links TRBV19 to TRBJ2-4; a weak D match, TRBD2 (6 bases). Per the germline V gene, CDR1 is LNHDA and CDR2 is SQIVND (reference sequence). Trimming removed 10 bases from V and 4 bases from J, with 14 bases in between. This CDR3 is 13 amino acids long. The CDR3 region has the DNA TGTGCCACAGCTACCGGGAGAAAAAACATTCAGTACTTC. It is translated as CATATGRKNIQYF.

The rearrangement joins TRBV6-1 to TRBJ1-5, with D maybe TRBD1 (6 bases). V was clipped by 8 bases and J by 0 bases, with 14 bases between them. The CDR3 sequence is 15 residues long. Germline V gives CDR1 MNHNS, CDR2 SASEGT. The chain's CDR3 is CASETSGVSNQPQHF. The CDR3 nucleotides are TGTGCCAGCGAGACATCAGGGGTTAGCAATCAGCCCCAGCATTTT.

This clone came up a few times. The rearrangement links TRBV5-5 to TRBJ1-1, with a weak D call TRBD1 (5 bases). The CDR3 totals 14 residues. Germline V gives CDR1 SGHKS, CDR2 YYEKEE (reference sequence). Trimming cost V 4 bases and J 0 bases, with 10 bases left between them. CDR3 in amino acids: CASSGGLMNTEAFF. CDR3 DNA: TGTGCCAGCAGCGGGGGACTAATGAACACTGAAGCTTTCTTT.

This clone was observed a few times. J is TRBJ2-2 and V is TRBV29-1; perhaps TRBD2 as D (6 bases). This CDR3 has 12 amino acids. The germline gives CDR1 SQVTM, CDR2 ANQGSEA. The V end lost 6 bases, the J end lost 7 bases, and 12 bases lay between the germline ends. The CDR3 here is CSVRNSGGELFF. The DNA of the CDR3 is TGCAGCGTGCGAAATAGCGGCGGGGAGCTGTTTTTT.

The chain combines TRBV30 with TRBJ1-1; D is unresolved. Per the germline V gene, CDR1 is GTSNPN and CDR2 is SVGIG (reference sequence). Trimming shortened V by 6 bases and J by 9 bases, and 20 bases separated the two germline ends. The CDR3 has 13 residues. For the CDR3, the DNA is TGTGCCTGCCCAACTGGGCCGAAACAGAAAGCTTTCTTT. This gives the protein CACPTGPKQKAFF.

V is TRBV10-3 and J is TRBJ2-7; a weak D match, TRBD2 (6 bases). Germline assignment: CDR1 ENHRY and CDR2 SYGVKD. The CDR3 contains 17 residues. V was pared by 6 bases and J by 6 bases, with 27 bases between. CDR3 coding DNA: TGTGCCATCAGCCAACATCCGCGACTAGACTCCCTTGGCGAGCAGTACTTC. Translating it yields CAISQHPRLDSLGEQYF.

The chain employs TRBV5-1 and TRBJ2-2; TRBD1 might be the D (6 bases). The length of the CDR3 is 14 residues. Per the germline V gene, CDR1 is SGHRS and CDR2 is YFSETQ. V lost 0 bases and J 6 bases, leaving 9 bases between the germline ends. This chain's CDR3 is CASSLGGPPGELFF. CDR3 in DNA: TGCGCCAGCAGCTTGGGGGGGCCTCCCGGGGAGCTGTTTTTT.

This chain joins TRBV5-4 and TRBJ2-5; tentatively, D is TRBD2 (6 bases). The CDR3 loop spans 14 amino acids. Germline CDR1 and CDR2: SGHNT and YYREEE (reference sequence). Trimming left V 1 base short and J 7 bases short, with 14 bases between. CDR3 amino acids: CASSLRSGTGTQYF. In nucleotides, the CDR3 is TGTGCCAGCAGCTTGCGGTCCGGGACTGGGACCCAGTACTTC.

This rearrangement joins TRBV9 to TRBJ1-1; maybe TRBD1 (6 bases). CDR3 length: 14 residues. The V gene's germline CDR1 is SGDLS and CDR2 YYNGEE. The V gene lost 4 bases and the J gene lost 4 bases, with 14 bases spanning the gap. CDR3 bases: TGTGCCAGCAGCCCGGCGGTAGGGGGCACTGAAGCTTTCTTT. Its protein product is CASSPAVGGTEAFF. Complete variable domain (other parts from reference TRBV9 and TRBJ1-1): DSGVTQTPKHLITATGQRVTLRCSPRSGDLSVYWYQQSLDQGLQFLIQYYNGEERAKGNILERFSAQQFPDLHSELNLSSLELGDSALYFCASSPAVGGTEAFFGQGTRLTVV.

A word on this clone: One junction end does not reproduce the germline sequence, and a read error may be involved. CDR3 protein: CASSKGTSADNERFF. In DNA form, the CDR3 reads TGTGCCAGCAGTAAAGGAACTAGCGCCGACAATGAGCGGTTCTTC. V and J are TRBV6-5 and TRBJ2-1, with 7 bases aligning to TRBD2. Germline CDR1 and CDR2: MNHEY and SVGAGI. CDR3 length equals 15 residues.

The gene calls are TRBV11-1 and TRBJ2-5, with 7 bases fitting TRBD1. V lost 5 bases to trimming and J lost 4 bases; unmatched junction nucleotides: 19. This CDR3 spans 18 amino acids. Germline CDR1 reads SGHAT; CDR2 reads FQDESV (reference sequence). CDR3 DNA sequence: TGTGCCAGCAGCCCTGGGGCCGACAGGGTGGTGTTCGGAGAGACCCAGTACTTC. Translating gives CASSPGADRVVFGETQYF.

Of note for this clone: The identical CDR3 is also encoded by other nucleotide sequences in the sample. V and J are TRBV6-5 and TRBJ2-7; 8 nucleotides line up with TRBD1. J was trimmed by 1 base and V by 2 bases; bases with no gene match: 7. Looked up from germline, CDR1 is MNHEY and CDR2 is SVGAGI. CDR3 length: 16 amino acids. CDR3: CASSYVGRGRSYEQYF. The CDR3 DNA is TGTGCCAGCAGTTACGTGGGCAGGGGGCGTTCCTACGAGCAGTACTTC.

The V and J genes are TRBV15 and TRBJ2-7; 8 nucleotides agree with TRBD1. The CDR3 has 15 amino acids. Germline assignment: CDR1 LNHNV and CDR2 YYDKDF (reference sequence). V shed 4 bases, J shed 1 base, and the junction held 6 bases outside the gene matches. The CDR3 DNA is TGTGCCACCAGCAAAGGACAGGGTGGGTCCTACGAGCAGTACTTC. It translates to CATSKGQGGSYEQYF.

The J gene is TRBJ1-5, the V gene TRBV7-9; D uncertain. Per germline, CDR1 SEHNR and CDR2 FQNEAQ (reference sequence). V lost 8 bases, J lost 5 bases, and 10 bases lay in between. The CDR3 runs to 12 residues. The CDR3 DNA is TGTGCCAGCCGAGGGTCAGATCAGCCCCAGCATTTT. Amino acid sequence: CASRGSDQPQHF. Using reference TRBV7-9 and TRBJ1-5 for the parts outside the CDR3, the full variable domain is DTGVSQNPRHKITKRGQNVTFRCDPISEHNRLYWYRQTLGQGPEFLTYFQNEAQLEKSRLLSDRFSAERPKGSFSTLEIQRTEQGDSAMYLCASRGSDQPQHFGDGTRLSIL.

This clone has just a few counts. The J gene is TRBJ2-1, the V gene TRBV13; TRBD1 is a possible D gene (6 bases). The CDR3 has 14 residues. Germline CDR1 PRHDT, CDR2 FYEKMQ (reference sequence). V shed 3 bases and J shed 4 bases, with 10 bases lying between them. In DNA, the CDR3 is TGTGCCAGCAGCTTCAGGGGACAATACAATGAGCAGTTCTTC. Translation: CASSFRGQYNEQFF.

In nucleotides, the CDR3 is TGTGCCAGCAGTTCCCCCATCCAAAGAGGGGAGCAGTACTTC. Protein product: CASSSPIQRGEQYF. The rearrangement uses TRBV28 and TRBJ2-7; possible D gene TRBD2, 5 bases. The CDR3 totals 14 residues. CDR1 and CDR2 (germline): MDHEN, SYDVKM. The ends were cut back, 4 bases at V and 7 bases at J, with 17 bases in the middle. Based on the CDR3 plus reference TRBV28 and TRBJ2-7, the full variable domain is DVKVTQSSRYLVKRTGEKVFLECVQDMDHENMFWYRQDPGLGLRLIYFSYDVKMKEKGDIPEGYSVSREKKERFSLILESASTNQTSMYLCASSSPIQRGEQYFGPGTRLTVT.

The CDR3 DNA reads as TGCGCCAGCAGCCAAGAAGGTAGGAGCTTTGAAAAACTGTTTTTT. Amino acid sequence: CASSQEGRSFEKLFF. The rearrangement links TRBV4-1 to TRBJ1-4; D is unclear. Per germline, CDR1 MGHRA and CDR2 YSYEKL. The V end was cut by 0 bases, the J end by 7 bases, with 12 bases between. This CDR3 comprises 15 residues.

The chain uses TRBV2 and TRBJ1-2; TRBD1 agrees at 12 bases. The CDR3 is made up of 14 amino acids. Germline trimming cut 7 bases from V and 8 bases from J; bases unmatched to any gene: 8. Germline-derived CDR1 and CDR2 are SNHLY and FYNNEI. The CDR3: CASKPGQGAPGYTF. The CDR3 DNA reads TGTGCCAGCAAACCGGGACAGGGGGCGCCGGGCTACACCTTC. The whole variable domain, filled in from reference TRBV2 and TRBJ1-2, reads EPEVTQTPSHQVTQMGQEVILRCVPISNHLYFYWYRQILGQKVEFLVSFYNNEISEKSEIFDDQFSVERPDGSNFTLKIRSTKLEDSAMYFCASKPGQGAPGYTFGSGTRLTVV.

This chain joins TRBV7-2 and TRBJ2-7; D possibly corresponds to TRBD1 (6 bases). CDR3 size: 14 residues. V was clipped by 3 bases and J by 4 bases, with 13 bases between them. CDR1 is SGHTA, CDR2 FQGNSA, per germline. Here the CDR3 DNA reads TGTGCCAGCAGCTTTGGACAGACTATTTACGAGCAGTACTTC. Translating gives CASSFGQTIYEQYF.

V and J are TRBV30 and TRBJ2-2; TRBD2 is a possible D gene (6 bases). Deletions cut 3 bases from V and 0 bases from J, with 14 bases between. The germline V gene has CDR1 GTSNPN and CDR2 SVGIG (reference sequence). CDR3 size: 16 residues. This CDR3 is CAWRNRGIPNTGELFF. As DNA, the CDR3 is TGTGCCTGGAGGAACCGCGGGATTCCGAACACCGGGGAGCTGTTTTTT.

There are a few counts of this clone. This rearrangement joins TRBV28 to TRBJ2-2; D call uncertain. Trimming shortened V by 2 bases and J by 6 bases, and 7 bases separated the two germline ends. Germline V gene sequence: CDR1 MDHEN, CDR2 SYDVKM. CDR3 size: 13 residues. The CDR3 sequence: CASSLSRAGELFF. The CDR3 DNA sequence: TGTGCCAGCAGTTTAAGTCGAGCCGGGGAGCTGTTTTTT.

The chain is built from TRBV7-9 and TRBJ2-2; no definite D call. V gave up 1 base and J gave up 7 bases, with 10 bases separating them. The CDR3 sequence is 14 residues long. Germline CDR1 SEHNR, CDR2 FQNEAQ (reference sequence). CDR3 protein: CASSLDGWNGELFF. The CDR3 bases are TGTGCCAGCAGCTTAGACGGGTGGAACGGGGAGCTGTTTTTT.

This chain uses TRBV6-1 with TRBJ1-3, with D possibly TRBD1 on 5 matching bases. CDR1 and CDR2 from the germline V gene are MNHNS and SASEGT. The CDR3 consists of 13 residues. Trimming stripped 8 bases from V and 4 bases from J, with 12 bases between. CDR3 residues: CASGGVGGNTIYF. CDR3 coding DNA: TGTGCCAGCGGGGGGGTAGGCGGAAACACCATATATTTT.

V is TRBV10-3 and J is TRBJ2-5, with 10 bases that match TRBD1. Matching the DNA end better, TRBJ2-7 makes the J call doubtful. CDR1 and CDR2 (germline): ENHRY, SYGVKD. This CDR3 contains 13 residues. The chain's CDR3 is CAISVDRGYEQYF. The CDR3 coding sequence is TGTGCCATCAGTGTGGACAGGGGGTACGAGCAGTACTTC.

J is TRBJ2-5 and V is TRBV10-3; the D gene is possibly TRBD2 (6 bases). Gene TRBJ2-7 matches the end of the DNA better, so the J call may be wrong. CDR1 and CDR2 (germline): ENHRY, SYGVKD. The CDR3 sequence is 15 residues long. The CDR3: CAISEWGTRGYEQYF. The CDR3 DNA reads TGTGCCATCAGTGAGTGGGGCACGCGGGGCTACGAGCAGTACTTC.

This clone has just a few counts. This CDR3 reads CASRASGAQETQYF. DNA of the CDR3: TGCGCCAGCAGGGCTAGCGGGGCCCAAGAGACCCAGTACTTC. The chain uses TRBV10-2 and TRBJ2-5, with 9 positions matching TRBD2. This CDR3 is 14 amino acids long. Germline V gene sequence: CDR1 WSHSY, CDR2 SAAADI. Trimming at V came to 6 bases and at J to 1 base, leaving 3 bases not matched to a gene.

V gene TRBV30 combines with J gene TRBJ2-3; no clear D gene. Germline CDR1 is GTSNPN and CDR2 is SVGIG (reference sequence). There are 11 residues in the CDR3. V lost 0 bases and J 8 bases, leaving 6 bases between the germline ends. In nucleotides, the CDR3 is TGTGCCTGGAGTGTACAGAGTACGCAGTATTTT. Amino acid sequence: CAWSVQSTQYF.

The CDR3 loop reads CASSPDRFREKLFF. CDR3 coding DNA: TGTGCCAGCAGCCCTGACAGGTTTCGTGAAAAACTGTTTTTT. V gene TRBV11-2 combines with J gene TRBJ1-4, with D maybe TRBD1 (6 bases). Per the germline V gene, CDR1 is SGHAT and CDR2 is FQNNGV. Trimming removed 5 bases from V and 7 bases from J, with 14 bases in between. This CDR3 spans 14 amino acids.